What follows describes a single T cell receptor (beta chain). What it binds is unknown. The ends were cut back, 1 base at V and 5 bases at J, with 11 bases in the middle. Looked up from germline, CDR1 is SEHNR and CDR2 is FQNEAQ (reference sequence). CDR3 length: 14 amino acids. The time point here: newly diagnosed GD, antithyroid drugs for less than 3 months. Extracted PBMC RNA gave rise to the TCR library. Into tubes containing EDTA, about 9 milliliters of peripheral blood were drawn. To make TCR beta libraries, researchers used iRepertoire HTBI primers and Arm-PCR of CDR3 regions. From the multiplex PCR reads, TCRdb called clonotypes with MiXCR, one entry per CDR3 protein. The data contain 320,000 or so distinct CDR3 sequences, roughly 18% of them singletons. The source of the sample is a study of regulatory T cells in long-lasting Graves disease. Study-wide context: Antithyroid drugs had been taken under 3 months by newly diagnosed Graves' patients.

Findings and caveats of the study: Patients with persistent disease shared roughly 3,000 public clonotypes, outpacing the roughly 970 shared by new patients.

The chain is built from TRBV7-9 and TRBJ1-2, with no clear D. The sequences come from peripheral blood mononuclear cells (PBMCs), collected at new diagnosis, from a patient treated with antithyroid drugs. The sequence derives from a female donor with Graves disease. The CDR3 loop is CASSLVDLLYGYTF. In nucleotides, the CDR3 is TGTGCCAGCAGCTTAGTTGACTTGCTGTATGGCTACACCTTC.